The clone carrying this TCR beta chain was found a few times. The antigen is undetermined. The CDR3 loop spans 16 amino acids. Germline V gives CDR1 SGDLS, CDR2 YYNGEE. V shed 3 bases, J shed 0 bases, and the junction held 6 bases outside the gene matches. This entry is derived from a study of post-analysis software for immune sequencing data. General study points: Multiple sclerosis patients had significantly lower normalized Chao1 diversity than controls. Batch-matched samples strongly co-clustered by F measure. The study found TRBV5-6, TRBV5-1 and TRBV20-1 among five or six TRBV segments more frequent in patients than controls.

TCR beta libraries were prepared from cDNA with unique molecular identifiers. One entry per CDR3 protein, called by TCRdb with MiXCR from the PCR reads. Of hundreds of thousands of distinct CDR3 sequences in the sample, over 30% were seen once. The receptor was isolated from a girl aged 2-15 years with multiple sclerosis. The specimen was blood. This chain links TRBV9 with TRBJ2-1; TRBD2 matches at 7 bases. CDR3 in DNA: TGTGCCAGCAGCGGACAAGGCGGGAGCTCCTACAATGAGCAGTTCTTC. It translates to CASSGQGGSSYNEQFF. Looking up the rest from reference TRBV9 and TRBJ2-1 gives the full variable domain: DSGVTQTPKHLITATGQRVTLRCSPRSGDLSVYWYQQSLDQGLQFLIQYYNGEERAKGNILERFSAQQFPDLHSELNLSSLELGDSALYFCASSGQGGSSYNEQFFGPGTRLTVL.